Listed here are 8 T cell receptor beta chains from one sample, sequenced in a study of high-grade serous ovarian cancer treatment subgroups. The method was immunoSEQ multiplex PCR; TCRdb's version includes in-frame clones alone and lacks a portion of them. The data show some 40,000 clones, around three quarters seen once. Tumor samples were obtained before definitive surgery or chemotherapy. The sequenced material came from tumor tissue. Source of these receptors: a human donor with high-grade serous ovarian cancer.

In this sample, this clone turned up once. The V gene is TRBV27, the J gene TRBJ2-3; the match to TRBD2 covers 9 bases. Trimming at V came to 8 bases and at J to 6 bases, leaving 12 bases not matched to a gene. The germline V gene encodes CDR1 MNHEY and CDR2 SMNVEV (reference sequence). The CDR3 extends over 15 amino acids. The CDR3 loop reads CASGGTTSGRDTQYF. CDR3 nucleotide sequence: TGTGCCAGCGGGGGCACGACTAGCGGTAGGGATACGCAGTATTTT.

J is TRBJ1-2 and V is TRBV9; D gene uncertain. Trimming removed 0 bases from V and 4 bases from J, with 4 bases in between. CDR3 length equals 12 residues. Germline V gene data show CDR1 as SGDLS and CDR2 as YYNGEE. The CDR3 region is CASSVGSYGYTF. The CDR3 DNA reads TGTGCCAGCAGCGTAGGATCCTATGGCTACACCTTC.

This chain joins TRBV19 and TRBJ1-5, with D maybe TRBD1 (6 bases). V dropped 8 bases and J dropped 0 bases, with 14 bases sitting between them. The CDR3 length is 15 residues. Per germline, CDR1 LNHDA and CDR2 SQIVND (reference sequence). CDR3 sequence: CASAWGGYSNQPQHF. CDR3 bases: TGTGCCAGTGCCTGGGGGGGCTATAGCAATCAGCCCCAGCATTTT. Combining the CDR3 with reference TRBV19 and TRBJ1-5 gives the whole variable domain DGGITQSPKYLFRKEGQNVTLSCEQNLNHDAMYWYRQDPGQGLRLIYYSQIVNDFQKGDIAEGYSVSREKKESFPLTVTSAQKNPTAFYLCASAWGGYSNQPQHFGDGTRLSIL.

This rearrangement joins TRBV20-1 to TRBJ2-1; D gene ambiguous. V lost 6 bases, J lost 6 bases, and 6 bases lay in between. The germline gives CDR1 DFQATT, CDR2 SNEGSKA (reference sequence). The CDR3 has 10 amino acids. CDR3 DNA sequence: TGCAGTGCCAGTCGCAATGAGCAGTTCTTC. This gives the protein CSASRNEQFF.

This clone appeared a single time. The limits of the CDR3 on the DNA are not certain, so only TCRdb's listed CDR3 is given. This chain uses TRBV5-4 with TRBJ2-4. The CDR3 comprises 13 residues, both ends counted. Germline loops: CDR1 SGHNT, CDR2 YYREEE (reference sequence). The CDR3 loop is CASSLWGIGSPYF.

This chain uses TRBV11-1 with TRBJ1-1; no clear D. V gave up 4 bases and J gave up 3 bases, with 9 bases separating them. The CDR3 extends over 13 amino acids. Germline V CDR1 and CDR2: SGHAT, FQDESV (reference sequence). CDR3 nucleotide sequence: TGTGCCAGCAGCTCTCAAGAGGACACTGAAGCTTTCTTT. It translates to CASSSQEDTEAFF.

V and J are TRBV4-2 and TRBJ2-3; TRBD2 might be the D (5 bases). Germline-derived CDR1 and CDR2 are LGHNA and YNFKEQ. Trimming removed 1 base at V and 0 bases at J, with 29 bases between. The CDR3 extends over 22 amino acids. The CDR3 DNA follows: TGTGCCAGCAGCCAAGGGACGGGTCTGGGCCCTCAGACTACCCCTAGCACAGATACGCAGTATTTT. Translating it yields CASSQGTGLGPQTTPSTDTQYF.

This clone was seen a handful of times. The chain employs TRBV18 and TRBJ1-2; no firm D call. The germline CDR1 and CDR2 sequences are KGHSH and LQKENI. This CDR3 contains 14 residues. Trimming left V 6 bases short and J 6 bases short, with 17 bases between. CDR3 region: CASSPRHIADGYTF. CDR3 nucleotides: TGTGCCAGCTCCCCGCGACACATTGCCGATGGCTACACCTTC.